The clone carrying this TCR beta chain was counted once. TCRdb keeps only in-frame clones here, not all; method: immunoSEQ multiplex PCR. The sample contains roughly 30,000 clones, around 87% of which appear only once. This record comes from a study of control samples from healthy donors and cancer patients. CDR3 length: 13 amino acids. Germline CDR1 and CDR2: LGHDT and YNNKEL (reference sequence). V shed 3 bases, J shed 10 bases, and the junction held 5 bases outside the gene matches. The J gene is TRBJ2-3, the V gene TRBV3-1 (or the pseudogene TRBV3-2); 9 nucleotides line up with TRBD2. Sequenced input: PBMCs. This receptor was obtained from a woman in her thirties or forties with lung cancer. The CDR3 reads CASSQRGGEPQYF. The CDR3 region has the DNA TGTGCCAGCAGCCAGCGCGGGGGGGAGCCGCAGTATTTT.